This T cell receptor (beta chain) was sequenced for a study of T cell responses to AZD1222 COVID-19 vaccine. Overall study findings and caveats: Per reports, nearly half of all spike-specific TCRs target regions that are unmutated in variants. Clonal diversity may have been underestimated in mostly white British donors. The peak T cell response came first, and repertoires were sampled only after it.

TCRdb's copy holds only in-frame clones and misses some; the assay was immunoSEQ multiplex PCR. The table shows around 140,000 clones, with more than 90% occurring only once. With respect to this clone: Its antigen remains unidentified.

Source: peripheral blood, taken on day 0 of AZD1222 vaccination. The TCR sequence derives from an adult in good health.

The CDR3 sequence: CASSARQIPRTDTQYF. The CDR3 DNA sequence: TGTGCCAGCAGTGCCCGGCAGATACCCCGCACAGATACGCAGTATTTT. This chain joins TRBV6-1 and TRBJ2-3, with D unresolved. The CDR3 is 16 residues long. Trimming stripped 4 bases from V and 1 base from J, with 15 bases between. From germline, CDR1 is MNHNS and CDR2 SASEGT.